The 3 T cell receptor beta chains below were found in one sample sequenced in a study of synovial regulatory T cells in juvenile arthritis. Profiled with immunoSEQ multiplex PCR; TCRdb holds only in-frame clones, not every one. The sample table includes roughly 9,900 clones. Sequenced: Treg cells from blood. Described subset: remaining (HLA-DR-negative) circulating blood Treg cells. These receptors were obtained from a donor younger than 30 with juvenile idiopathic arthritis.

The chain employs TRBV6-5 and TRBJ2-3; checking the TCRdb D call of TRBD1 is not possible without DNA. The CDR3 covers 12 residues. The DNA is unrecorded. Germline CDR1 is MNHEY and CDR2 is SVGAGI. The CDR3 loop is CASRTTGEAQYF.

The CDR3: CASSLGAVRNEQFF. The chain uses TRBV11-2 and TRBJ2-1. This CDR3 is built from 14 residues. No nucleotide data were recorded. Germline loops: CDR1 SGHAT, CDR2 FQNNGV.

J is TRBJ2-7 and V is TRBV27; absent DNA, TCRdb's TRBD1 call cannot be checked. Germline lookup yields CDR1 MNHEY and CDR2 SMNVEV (reference sequence). This CDR3 spans 15 amino acids. This entry has no DNA. This CDR3 reads CASSRLQGVGYEQYF.